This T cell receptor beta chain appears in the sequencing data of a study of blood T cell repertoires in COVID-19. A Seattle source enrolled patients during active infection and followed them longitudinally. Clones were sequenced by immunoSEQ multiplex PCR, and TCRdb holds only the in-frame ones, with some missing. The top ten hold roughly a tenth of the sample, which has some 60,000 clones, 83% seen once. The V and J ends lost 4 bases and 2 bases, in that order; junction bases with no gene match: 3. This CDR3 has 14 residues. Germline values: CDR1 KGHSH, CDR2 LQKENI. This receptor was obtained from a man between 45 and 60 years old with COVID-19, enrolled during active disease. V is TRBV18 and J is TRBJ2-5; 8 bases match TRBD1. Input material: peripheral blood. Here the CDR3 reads CASSQWTGQETQYF. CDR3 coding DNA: TGTGCCAGCTCACAATGGACAGGGCAAGAGACCCAGTACTTC. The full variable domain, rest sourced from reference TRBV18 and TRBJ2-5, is NAGVMQNPRHLVRRRGQEARLRCSPMKGHSHVYWYRQLPEEGLKFMVYLQKENIIDESGMPKERFSAEFPKEGPSILRIQQVVRGDSAAYFCASSQWTGQETQYFGPGTRLLVL.